The 11 T cell receptor beta chains below were found in one sample sequenced in a study of cytotoxic CD8 clonotypes in ibrutinib-treated CLL. The table came from immunoSEQ multiplex PCR; TCRdb's copy has only in-frame clones and leaves some out. The profile shows approximately 320,000 clones, about 64% of them singletons. The sequences come from PBMCs, collected after 36 months of ibrutinib treatment. The source of these receptors is a human donor with chronic lymphocytic leukemia.

This clone turned up a few times. The V and J genes are TRBV7-2 and TRBJ1-1, with D unresolved. The germline V and J ends were trimmed by 5 bases and 1 base, with 11 bases remaining between them. The germline V gene encodes CDR1 SGHTA and CDR2 FQGNSA. The CDR3 loop spans 14 amino acids. CDR3 bases: TGTGCCAGCAGCCTTCGGGTGTCGAACACTGAAGCTTTCTTT. It yields the protein CASSLRVSNTEAFF.

This rearrangement joins TRBV19 to TRBJ2-3, with D possibly TRBD2 on 5 matching bases. Germline values: CDR1 LNHDA, CDR2 SQIVND (reference sequence). Trimming removed 5 bases from V and 2 bases from J, with 11 bases in between. The CDR3 covers 14 residues. The CDR3 DNA reads TGTGCCAGTAGTTACGGGGTAACCACAGATACGCAGTATTTT. Protein: CASSYGVTTDTQYF.

The V call is TRBV5-1, the J call TRBJ1-4; a weak D match, TRBD1 (6 bases). The germline CDR1 and CDR2 sequences are SGHRS and YFSETQ. The CDR3 extends over 15 amino acids. Trimming took 0 bases from V and 8 from J, leaving 14 bases between them. The CDR3 nucleotides are TGCGCCAGCAGCTTGGAGAGGGGGACTGGGGAAAAACTGTTTTTT. It encodes CASSLERGTGEKLFF. Supplemented by reference TRBV5-1 and TRBJ1-4, the full variable domain reads KAGVTQTPRYLIKTRGQQVTLSCSPISGHRSVSWYQQTPGQGLQFLFEYFSETQRNKGNFPGRFSGRQFSNSRSEMNVSTLELGDSALYLCASSLERGTGEKLFFGSGTQLSVL.

The table lists this clone with a few counts. The rearrangement uses TRBV29-1 and TRBJ2-3; D uncertain. The CDR3 is 10 amino acids. The germline V and J ends were trimmed by 3 bases and 2 bases, with 0 bases remaining between them. Germline CDR1 is SQVTM and CDR2 is ANQGSEA. The CDR3 region has the DNA TGCAGCGTTGACACAGATACGCAGTATTTT. Its translation: CSVDTDTQYF.

This chain uses TRBV10-3 with TRBJ2-2; 9 nucleotides match TRBD2. Trimming cost V 7 bases and J 1 base; bases outside gene matches: 7. Germline loops: CDR1 ENHRY, CDR2 SYGVKD. The CDR3 totals 16 residues. The CDR3 nucleotides are TGTGCCATCACCCGAGCGGGGGGCCTGAACACCGGGGAGCTGTTTTTT. This encodes CAITRAGGLNTGELFF.

The chain joins TRBV5-1 to TRBJ2-1, with D possibly TRBD2 on 6 matching bases. V shed 6 bases and J shed 1 base, with 8 bases lying between them. This CDR3 has 13 amino acids. Germline V gene data show CDR1 as SGHRS and CDR2 as YFSETQ. CDR3 residues: CASIGLSYNEQFF. CDR3 in DNA: TGCGCCAGCATAGGACTATCCTACAATGAGCAGTTCTTC.

This clone occurred a few times. This rearrangement joins TRBV7-3 to TRBJ1-1; D possibly corresponds to TRBD1 (6 bases). Germline assignment: CDR1 SGHTA and CDR2 FQGTGA. The V end lost 2 bases, the J end lost 7 bases, and 11 bases lay between the germline ends. The CDR3 extends over 13 amino acids. In DNA, the CDR3 is TGTGCCAGCAGCTTAGGGGGCCAGAATGAAGCTTTCTTT. This translates into CASSLGGQNEAFF.

The chain has TRBV5-1 and TRBJ2-5, with TRBD2 matching 7 bases. CDR1 is SGHRS and CDR2 is YFSETQ in the germline V gene. The junction had 8 bases not matched to a gene; V was cut back by 3 bases and J by 6 bases. This CDR3 has 14 amino acids. The CDR3 reads CASSWEGRWKTQYF. The CDR3 DNA reads as TGCGCCAGCAGCTGGGAGGGGCGCTGGAAGACCCAGTACTTC. Based on the CDR3 plus reference TRBV5-1 and TRBJ2-5, the full variable domain is KAGVTQTPRYLIKTRGQQVTLSCSPISGHRSVSWYQQTPGQGLQFLFEYFSETQRNKGNFPGRFSGRQFSNSRSEMNVSTLELGDSALYLCASSWEGRWKTQYFGPGTRLLVL.

The V call is TRBV6-1, the J call TRBJ2-3; D not certain. Germline V gene data show CDR1 as MNHNS and CDR2 as SASEGT. The CDR3 extends over 12 amino acids. V lost 7 bases to trimming and J lost 5 bases, with 10 bases between them. The DNA of the CDR3 is TGTGCCAGCACCGAAGGCATAGATACGCAGTATTTT. Translated, it gives CASTEGIDTQYF.

The rearrangement joins TRBV6-5 to TRBJ2-7, with no clear D. The V end lost 0 bases, the J end lost 0 bases, and 6 bases lay between the germline ends. Germline V CDR1 and CDR2: MNHEY, SVGAGI. This CDR3 region has 14 residues. The CDR3: CASSYSVLSYEQYF. The CDR3 DNA reads TGTGCCAGCAGTTACTCCGTGCTCTCCTACGAGCAGTACTTC.

The chain employs TRBV5-4 and TRBJ2-4; weak D call: TRBD1 (5 bases). This CDR3 spans 15 amino acids. Germline V gene data show CDR1 as SGHNT and CDR2 as YYREEE (reference sequence). The V and J ends lost 4 bases and 0 bases respectively, with 11 bases between them. DNA for the CDR3: TGTGCCAGCAGCCTGGACACCATAGCCAAAAACATTCAGTACTTC. The encoded protein is CASSLDTIAKNIQYF.